This paragraph covers one TCR beta chain sequence. The data were taken from a study of Tregs in tolerant kidney transplant recipients. Unstimulated regulatory T cells (CD4+CD25+CD127-), CD4+CD25- non-regulatory cells, CD4 and CD8 cells were FACS-sorted from thawed PBMCs. Clones were sequenced by immunoSEQ multiplex PCR, and TCRdb holds only the in-frame ones, with some missing. This sample carries 120,000 or so clones, about 90% of them seen once, and the ten largest clones take more than 0.5%. The V end was cut by 0 bases, the J end by 2 bases, with 7 bases between. CDR3 size: 15 residues. Per the germline V gene, CDR1 is LNHNV and CDR2 is YYDKDF (reference sequence).

The sample comprised CD4+ T cells from blood. The V and J genes are TRBV15 and TRBJ2-2; D remains unclear. The clonotype originates from a human donor in good health. CDR3 sequence reads: CATSRDDFNTGELFF. The CDR3 bases are TGTGCCACCAGCAGAGATGACTTCAACACCGGGGAGCTGTTTTTT.